This TCR beta chain derives from a study of blood T cell repertoires in COVID-19. Method: immunoSEQ multiplex PCR; TCRdb's copy keeps in-frame clones and lacks some. Counted here are about 240,000 clones, roughly 87% occurring once; the ten biggest clones make up 7.2%. Germline-derived CDR1 and CDR2 are MNHEY and SVGAGI. CDR3 size: 15 residues. The ends were cut back, 2 bases at V and 2 bases at J, with 10 bases in the middle. This receptor was obtained from a man aged 60-69 years who had recovered from COVID-19. Sequencing was performed on peripheral blood. The J gene is TRBJ1-3, the V gene TRBV6-5; D gene unclear. The CDR3 protein is CASSYRGLAGNTIYF. The CDR3, as DNA: TGTGCCAGCAGTTACCGGGGTCTGGCTGGAAACACCATATATTTT.